The text below deals with one T cell receptor (beta chain). What it binds is not known. These data are taken from a study of T cells after yellow fever vaccination. General study findings and limits: Booster sampling recovered most clones from primary vaccination (approximately 96% CD4, around 88% CD8). A minor fraction of clonotypes spanned both CD4 and CD8 compartments.

TCR cDNA, made by 5'RACE template switching, carried an added universal primer site and UMIs. Using its own MiXCR run on the 5' RACE reads, TCRdb lists one record per CDR3 protein. The sample comprises a few hundred thousand distinct CDR3 sequences, roughly a sixth of which are singletons, and roughly 19% rests with the top ten. CDR1 is ENHRY and CDR2 is SYGVKD in the germline V gene. The germline V and J ends were trimmed by 4 bases and 0 bases, with 8 bases remaining between them. The CDR3 runs to 14 residues. V usage is TRBV10-3 and J usage is TRBJ2-3; a possible D gene is TRBD2 (5 bases). The sample consisted of PBMCs, taken before the yellow fever booster vaccination. This clonotype was sampled from a man aged 18 to 30 who received the YFV17D yellow fever vaccine. In nucleotides, the CDR3 is TGTGCCATCAGTGTACGGACTAGCACAGATACGCAGTATTTT. It encodes CAISVRTSTDTQYF.